This T cell receptor beta chain derives from a study of identical twins. The trim removed 2 bases at V and 5 bases at J, leaving 8 bases unmatched. Looked up from germline, CDR1 is SGHTA and CDR2 is FQGNSA. CDR3 size: 18 residues. Whole-study results and caveats: Cord blood beta clonotypes present at high abundance carried fewer insertions; no such pattern appeared in memory repertoires.

A note on this clonotype: Its antigen is currently unknown.

The authors used template switching to add a universal primer site and gave cDNA unique molecular identifiers. TCRdb reprocessed the 5' RACE reads via MiXCR and lists one record per CDR3 protein. This sample has roughly 1.6 million distinct CDR3 sequences, with around 29% found just once. This rearrangement joins TRBV7-2 to TRBJ2-1, with 14 bases identical to TRBD2. This sequence originates from a newborn girl in good health. The source material was cord blood. In DNA, the CDR3 is TGTGCCAGCAGCTTATCCGGGACTAGCGGGAGACCCAACAATGAGCAGTTCTTC. It translates to CASSLSGTSGRPNNEQFF.